This T cell receptor (beta chain) stems from a study of early T cells in non-severe SARS-CoV-2 infection. Study-level information: The input, bulk RNA from unsorted whole blood, was sequenced, and chains were unpaired. Study results and caveats: Comparison of clonotypes with VDJdb favored anti-spike CD8 responses while missing private and CD4 specificities.

CDR3 length equals 14 residues. Trimming stripped 0 bases from V and 8 bases from J, with 13 bases between. CDR1 and CDR2 (germline): SGHTA, FQGNSA. This clonotype was seen a single time. No antigen is known for it. Individual cDNA molecules each received unique molecular identifiers attached to them. MiXCR was run by TCRdb on the 5' RACE reads, yielding one entry per CDR3 protein. The data hold approximately 99,000 distinct CDR3 sequences, with 12% observed a single time. The sequenced material came from whole blood. This receptor was obtained from an adult who was a healthcare worker with PCR-confirmed SARS-CoV-2 infection or an uninfected control (not recorded which). This chain connects TRBV7-2 to TRBJ1-1; D is ambiguous. CDR3 sequence: CASSLAQVPREAFF. The CDR3 bases are TGTGCCAGCAGCTTAGCGCAGGTCCCGAGGGAAGCTTTCTTT.